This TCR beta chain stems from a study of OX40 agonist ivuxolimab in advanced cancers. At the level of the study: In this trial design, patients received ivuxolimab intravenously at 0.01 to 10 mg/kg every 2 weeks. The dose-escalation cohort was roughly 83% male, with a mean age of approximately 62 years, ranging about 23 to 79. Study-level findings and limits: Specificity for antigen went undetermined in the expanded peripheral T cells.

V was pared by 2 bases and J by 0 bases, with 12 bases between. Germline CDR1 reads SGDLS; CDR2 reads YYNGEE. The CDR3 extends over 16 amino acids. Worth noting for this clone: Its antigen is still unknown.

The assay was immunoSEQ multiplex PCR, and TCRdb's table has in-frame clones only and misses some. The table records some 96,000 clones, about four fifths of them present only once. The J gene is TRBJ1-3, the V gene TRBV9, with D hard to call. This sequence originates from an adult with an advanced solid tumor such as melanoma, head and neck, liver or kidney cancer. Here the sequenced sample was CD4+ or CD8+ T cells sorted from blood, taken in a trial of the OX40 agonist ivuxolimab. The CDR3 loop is CASSVTQVRSGNTIYF. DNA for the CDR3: TGTGCCAGCAGCGTCACCCAGGTCCGCTCTGGAAACACCATATATTTT.